The rows below give T cell receptor beta chains drawn from one sample of a study of blood T cell repertoires in COVID-19. TCRdb's table, derived via immunoSEQ multiplex PCR, lists solely in-frame clones and lacks some. The data show more than 40,000 clones, roughly 90% seen once. Input material: peripheral blood. These receptors came from a man older than 75 with acute or convalescent COVID-19. The CDR3 runs from the conserved cysteine through the conserved F or W.

TRBV5-1	TRBJ2-7	CASSLPRTGDGNEQYF
TRBV12-3/TRBV12-4	TRBJ2-7	CASSIGGRSKQYF
TRBV19	TRBJ2-2	CASRDRGDGELFF
TRBV24-1	TRBJ1-2	CATSDLRPTADYGYTF
TRBV7-2	TRBJ1-1	CASSLSGGGAFF
TRBV18	TRBJ2-7	CASSPWGTGYEQYF
TRBV7-9	TRBJ1-1	CASSLTGTGGTEAFF
TRBV19	TRBJ1-2	CASTEGQDYGYTF
TRBV7-9	TRBJ1-1	CASSRDGVNTEAFF
TRBV2	TRBJ2-2	CASKGQGTAGELFF
TRBV6-5	TRBJ2-1	CASSRTSFHYNEQFF